This T cell receptor (beta chain) derives from a study of prognosis after radiotherapy for stage I lung cancer. Using two-round multiplex PCR, the authors amplified TCR beta CDR3 from genomic DNA. First-round PCR amplification was performed with primers specific to each TRBV and TRBJ gene. TCRdb processed the multiplex PCR reads anew with MiXCR; each CDR3 protein has one entry. The profile shows about 26,000 distinct CDR3 sequences, 30% of them singletons. The CDR3 extends over 15 amino acids. Germline CDR1 reads SGHVS; CDR2 reads FNYEAQ. The V end was cut by 1 base, the J end by 8 bases, with 15 bases between. This clonotype has a count of ten or more.

This chain uses TRBV7-6 with TRBJ2-1; a weak D match, TRBD2 (6 bases). The origin of this receptor is a donor over 45 with non-small cell lung cancer. The sequenced sample was PBMCs, obtained before or after stereotactic body radiation therapy (not recorded which). The CDR3 reads CASSLELADGYEQFF. In DNA form, the CDR3 reads TGTGCCAGCAGCTTAGAACTAGCCGACGGGTATGAGCAGTTCTTC.